The 10 T cell receptor beta chains below were found in one sample sequenced in a study of shared clonotypes between healthy human individuals. Profiling relied on immunoSEQ multiplex PCR, and the TCRdb table lists in-frame clones only, not all of them. The repertoire consists of about 1.5 million clones, with roughly 95% occurring once and the leading ten covering over 1%. Sequenced material: naive CD4+ T cells sorted from blood. This sample's subset: CD45RA+ positively selected. The receptors originated from a man younger than 40 in good health.

The chain couples TRBV19 to TRBJ2-4, with TRBD1 as a possible D gene (5 bases). The CDR3 is 16 residues long. Germline CDR1 LNHDA, CDR2 SQIVND (reference sequence). The V gene lost 4 bases and the J gene lost 3 bases, with 16 bases spanning the gap. The CDR3 sequence: CASSTTRRGDKNIQYF. The CDR3 coding sequence is TGTGCCAGTAGTACCACCCGTAGGGGTGACAAAAACATTCAGTACTTC.

This chain uses TRBV4-1 with TRBJ2-1; D perhaps matches TRBD1 (6 bases). The CDR3 contains 15 residues. Germline V gene lookup returns CDR1 MGHRA and CDR2 YSYEKL. Deletions cut 1 base from V and 4 bases from J, with 11 bases between. The chain's CDR3 is CASSQGDTLYNEQFF. Written as DNA, the CDR3 is TGCGCCAGCAGCCAAGGGGACACCCTTTACAATGAGCAGTTCTTC.

This chain links TRBV15 with TRBJ2-2; D possibly corresponds to TRBD2 (6 bases). Trimming left V 1 base short and J 4 bases short, with 10 bases between. This CDR3 is 15 amino acids long. CDR1 is LNHNV and CDR2 is YYDKDF in the germline V gene (reference sequence). The CDR3 nucleotides read TGTGCCACCAGCAGAGTTTCGGGACTCACCGGGGAGCTGTTTTTT. Translated: CATSRVSGLTGELFF.

This clone was seen a single time. The chain uses TRBV6-1 and TRBJ2-2, with 7 positions matching TRBD1. This CDR3 is 16 amino acids long. Germline V gene lookup returns CDR1 MNHNS and CDR2 SASEGT. V lost 2 bases and J lost 4; bases outside the gene matches: 7. CDR3 loop: CASSELGTVITGELFF. The CDR3 nucleotides read TGTGCCAGCAGTGAACTCGGGACAGTCATCACCGGGGAGCTGTTTTTT.

The rearrangement joins TRBV11-3 to TRBJ2-7; 11 nucleotides line up with TRBD1. The germline CDR1 and CDR2 sequences are SGHNT and YENEEA. The CDR3 is 20 residues long. Trimming took 1 base from V and 3 from J; bases not matched to a gene: 17. CDR3 loop: CASSLAIYAPLDRGLYEQYF. The CDR3 coding sequence is TGTGCCAGCAGCTTAGCTATCTATGCCCCTCTGGACAGGGGGCTCTACGAGCAGTACTTC.

The V call is TRBV30, the J call TRBJ2-3, with no clear D. Germline CDR1 and CDR2: GTSNPN and SVGIG (reference sequence). V was cut by 5 bases and J by 7 bases, with 10 bases left in between. The CDR3 has 11 residues. The CDR3 region is CAWQDGYTQYF. The CDR3 DNA reads as TGTGCCTGGCAGGACGGCTATACGCAGTATTTT. Full variable domain (outside the CDR3, taken from reference TRBV30 and TRBJ2-3): SQTIHQWPATLVQPVGSPLSLECTVEGTSNPNLYWYRQAAGRGLQLLFYSVGIGQISSEVPQNLSASRPQDRQFILSSKKLLLSDSGFYLCAWQDGYTQYFGPGTRLTVL.

The chain carries TRBV5-1 and TRBJ1-6; a weak D match, TRBD1 (6 bases). The V end was cut by 0 bases, the J end by 7 bases, with 8 bases between. The germline V gene encodes CDR1 SGHRS and CDR2 YFSETQ. This CDR3 region has 14 residues. CDR3 sequence (DNA): TGCGCCAGCAGCTTGGCCGACAGGAATTCACCCCTCCACTTT. Translated: CASSLADRNSPLHF.

The V gene is TRBV6-4, the J gene TRBJ2-3; TRBD2 matches at 7 bases. Trimming removed 0 bases from V and 4 bases from J; junction bases left unmatched: 13. Germline values: CDR1 MRHNA, CDR2 SNTAGT. CDR3 size: 18 residues. CDR3 nucleotides: TGTGCCAGCAGTGACTCGGGGATTGCGGGAGCTTTGCCAGATACGCAGTATTTT. Translated: CASSDSGIAGALPDTQYF.

Regarding this clone: Other DNA sequences in the same sample also yield this CDR3. V usage is TRBV10-3 and J usage is TRBJ1-1; D ambiguous. The CDR3 totals 14 residues. From germline, CDR1 is ENHRY and CDR2 SYGVKD. Trimming took 0 bases from V and 1 from J, leaving 6 bases between them. The CDR3: CAISESTGNTEAFF. CDR3 in DNA: TGTGCCATCAGTGAGTCAACCGGGAACACTGAAGCTTTCTTT.

The chain employs TRBV6-6 and TRBJ2-2, with a tentative D call TRBD2 (7 bases). The CDR3 is made up of 15 amino acids. V was pared by 2 bases and J by 4 bases, with 11 bases between. Germline CDR1 reads MNHNY; CDR2 reads SVGAGI (reference sequence). CDR3 DNA sequence: TGTGCCAGCAGTTACCCAAGGGGGGGCACCGGGGAGCTGTTTTTT. This codes for CASSYPRGGTGELFF.